The entry below gives a single T cell receptor (beta chain) sequence along with its context. V lost 2 bases to trimming and J lost 0 bases, with 8 bases between them. CDR1 is SQVTM and CDR2 is ANQGSEA in the germline V gene. The CDR3 spans 14 residues. This sample stems from a study of blood T cell repertoires in COVID-19. Study in general: In each case, the material was cDNA or gDNA derived from T cells, B-cell-depleted T cells, or PBMCs.

Generated by immunoSEQ multiplex PCR, the TCRdb table keeps only in-frame clones and is missing some. The table records about 99,000 clones, 75% to 90% of them present only once. The sample taken for sequencing was peripheral blood. The V call is TRBV29-1, the J call TRBJ2-1, with D possibly TRBD2 on 6 matching bases. This TCR came from a man aged 55 to 70 with acute or convalescent COVID-19. CDR3 protein: CSVESGSSYNEQFF. The CDR3 DNA reads as TGCAGCGTTGAATCCGGGAGCTCCTACAATGAGCAGTTCTTC.